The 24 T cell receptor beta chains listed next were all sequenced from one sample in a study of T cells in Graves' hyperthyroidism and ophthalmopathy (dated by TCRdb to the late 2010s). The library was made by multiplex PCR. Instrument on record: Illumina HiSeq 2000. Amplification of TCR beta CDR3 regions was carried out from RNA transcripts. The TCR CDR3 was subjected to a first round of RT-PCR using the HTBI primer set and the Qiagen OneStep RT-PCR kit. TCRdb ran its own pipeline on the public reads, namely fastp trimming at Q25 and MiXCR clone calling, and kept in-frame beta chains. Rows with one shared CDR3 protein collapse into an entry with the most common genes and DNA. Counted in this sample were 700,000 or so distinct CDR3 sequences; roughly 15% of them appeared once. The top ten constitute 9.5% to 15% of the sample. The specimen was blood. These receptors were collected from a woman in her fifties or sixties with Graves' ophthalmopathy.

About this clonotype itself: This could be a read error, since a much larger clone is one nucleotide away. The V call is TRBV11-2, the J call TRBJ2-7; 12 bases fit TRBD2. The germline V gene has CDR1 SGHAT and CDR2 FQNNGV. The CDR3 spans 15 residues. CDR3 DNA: TGTGCCAGCAACTTAAGACTAGCGGGAGCCTACGAGCAGTACTTC. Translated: CASNLRLAGAYEQYF.

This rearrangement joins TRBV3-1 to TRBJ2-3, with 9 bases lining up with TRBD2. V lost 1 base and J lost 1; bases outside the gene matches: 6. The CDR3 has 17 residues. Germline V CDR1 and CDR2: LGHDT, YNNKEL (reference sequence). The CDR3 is CASSQVAGELGTDTQYF. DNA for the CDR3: TGTGCCAGCAGCCAAGTAGCGGGAGAGCTTGGCACAGATACGCAGTATTTT.

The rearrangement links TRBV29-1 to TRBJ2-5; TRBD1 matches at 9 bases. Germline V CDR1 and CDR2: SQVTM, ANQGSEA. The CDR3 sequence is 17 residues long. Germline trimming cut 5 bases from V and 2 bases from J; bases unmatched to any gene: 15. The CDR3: CSVTDPTGTGPQETQYF. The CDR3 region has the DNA TGCAGCGTTACTGACCCGACCGGGACAGGGCCGCAAGAGACCCAGTACTTC. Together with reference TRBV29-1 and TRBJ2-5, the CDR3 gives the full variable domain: SAVISQKPSRDICQRGTSLTIQCQVDSQVTMMFWYRQQPGQSLTLIATANQGSEATYESGFVIDKFPISRPNLTFSTLTVSNMSPEDSSIYLCSVTDPTGTGPQETQYFGPGTRLLVL.

The CDR3 DNA reads TGTGCCACCAGTGATTTGAGACGGAACAATGAGCAGTTCTTC. Its translation is CATSDLRRNNEQFF. This chain connects TRBV24-1 to TRBJ2-1; unclear D gene. Trimming removed 0 bases at V and 5 bases at J, with 7 bases between. CDR1 and CDR2 from the germline V gene are KGHDR and SFDVKD. This CDR3 comprises 14 residues.

CDR3 in DNA: TGTGCCAGCAGCTTCCCCGTGGGCCGCGGGGAAAAACTGTTTTTT. Translation gives CASSFPVGRGEKLFF. The J gene is TRBJ1-4, the V gene TRBV7-2; no clear D. Per the germline V gene, CDR1 is SGHTA and CDR2 is FQGNSA. The CDR3 has 15 amino acids. Trimming removed 3 bases from V and 8 bases from J, with 16 bases in between. The whole variable domain, filled in from reference TRBV7-2 and TRBJ1-4, reads GAGVSQSPSNKVTEKGKDVELRCDPISGHTALYWYRQSLGQGLEFLIYFQGNSAPDKSGLPSDRFSAERTGGSVSTLTIQRTQQEDSAVYLCASSFPVGRGEKLFFGSGTQLSVL.

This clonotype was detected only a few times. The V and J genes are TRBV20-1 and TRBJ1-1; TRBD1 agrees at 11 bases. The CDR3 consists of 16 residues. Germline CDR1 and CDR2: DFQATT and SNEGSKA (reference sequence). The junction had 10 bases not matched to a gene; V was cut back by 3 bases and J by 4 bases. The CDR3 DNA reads TGCAGTGCTAGGGGGGCCGGGACAGGGGGTAGCACTGAAGCTTTCTTT. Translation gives CSARGAGTGGSTEAFF.

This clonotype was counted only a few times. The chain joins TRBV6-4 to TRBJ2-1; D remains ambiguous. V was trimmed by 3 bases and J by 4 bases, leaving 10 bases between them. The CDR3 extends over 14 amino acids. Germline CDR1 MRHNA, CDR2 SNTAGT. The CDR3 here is CASSEKVGYNEQFF. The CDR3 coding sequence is TGTGCCAGCAGTGAGAAAGTAGGATACAATGAGCAGTTCTTC.

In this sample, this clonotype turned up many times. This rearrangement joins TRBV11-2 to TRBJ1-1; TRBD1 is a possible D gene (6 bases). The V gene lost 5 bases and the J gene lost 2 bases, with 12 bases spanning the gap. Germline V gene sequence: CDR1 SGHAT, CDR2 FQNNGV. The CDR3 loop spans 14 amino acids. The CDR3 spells CASSKTGTNTEAFF. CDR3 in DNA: TGTGCCAGCAGCAAAACAGGGACAAACACTGAAGCTTTCTTT.

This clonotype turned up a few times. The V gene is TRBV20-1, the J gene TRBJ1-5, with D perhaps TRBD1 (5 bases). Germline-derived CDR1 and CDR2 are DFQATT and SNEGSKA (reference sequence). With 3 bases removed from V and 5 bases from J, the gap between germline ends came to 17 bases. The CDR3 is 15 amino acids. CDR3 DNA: TGCAGTGCTAGTTTTCCGGGACCGACAGATCAGCCCCAGCATTTT. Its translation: CSASFPGPTDQPQHF.

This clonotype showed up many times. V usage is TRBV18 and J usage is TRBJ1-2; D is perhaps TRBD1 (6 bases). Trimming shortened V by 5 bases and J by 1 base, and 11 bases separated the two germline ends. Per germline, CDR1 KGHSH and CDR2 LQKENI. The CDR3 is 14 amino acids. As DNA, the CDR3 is TGTGCCAGCTCAGGGACAAGGGTTAACTATGGCTACACCTTC. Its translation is CASSGTRVNYGYTF.

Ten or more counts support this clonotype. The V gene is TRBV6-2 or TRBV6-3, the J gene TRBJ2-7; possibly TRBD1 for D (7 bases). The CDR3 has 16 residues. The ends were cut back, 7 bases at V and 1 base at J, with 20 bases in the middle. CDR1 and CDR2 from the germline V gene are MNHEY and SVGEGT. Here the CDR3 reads CASTPIRGANSYEQYF. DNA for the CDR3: TGTGCCAGCACGCCTATCAGGGGGGCAAATTCCTACGAGCAGTACTTC.

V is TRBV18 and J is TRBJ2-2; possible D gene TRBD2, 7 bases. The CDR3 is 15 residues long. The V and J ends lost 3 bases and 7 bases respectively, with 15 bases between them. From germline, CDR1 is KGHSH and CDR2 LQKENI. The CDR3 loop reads CASSPLGGRLGELFF. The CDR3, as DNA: TGTGCCAGCTCACCCCTGGGGGGGCGCCTCGGGGAGCTGTTTTTT.

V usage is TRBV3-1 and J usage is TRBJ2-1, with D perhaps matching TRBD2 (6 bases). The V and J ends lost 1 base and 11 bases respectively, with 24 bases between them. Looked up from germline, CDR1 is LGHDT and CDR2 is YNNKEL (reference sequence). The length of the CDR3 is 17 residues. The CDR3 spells CASSQGGRGLGSAKQFF. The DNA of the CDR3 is TGTGCCAGCAGCCAAGGTGGTAGGGGACTGGGGTCGGCAAAGCAGTTCTTC.

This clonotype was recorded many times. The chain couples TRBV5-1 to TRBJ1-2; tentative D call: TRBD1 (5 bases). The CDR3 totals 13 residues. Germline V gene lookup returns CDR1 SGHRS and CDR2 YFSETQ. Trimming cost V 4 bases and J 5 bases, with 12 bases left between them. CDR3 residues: CASSLRQFYGYTF. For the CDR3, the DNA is TGCGCCAGCAGCCTGAGACAGTTTTATGGCTACACCTTC. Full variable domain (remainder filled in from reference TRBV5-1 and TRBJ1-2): KAGVTQTPRYLIKTRGQQVTLSCSPISGHRSVSWYQQTPGQGLQFLFEYFSETQRNKGNFPGRFSGRQFSNSRSEMNVSTLELGDSALYLCASSLRQFYGYTFGSGTRLTVV.

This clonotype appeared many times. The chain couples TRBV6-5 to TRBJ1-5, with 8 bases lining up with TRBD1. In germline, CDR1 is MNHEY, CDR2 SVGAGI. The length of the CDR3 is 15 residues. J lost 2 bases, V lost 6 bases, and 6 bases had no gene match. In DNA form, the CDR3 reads TGTGCCAGCAGATGGACAGGGTTTGGCAATCAGCCCCAGCATTTT. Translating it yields CASRWTGFGNQPQHF.

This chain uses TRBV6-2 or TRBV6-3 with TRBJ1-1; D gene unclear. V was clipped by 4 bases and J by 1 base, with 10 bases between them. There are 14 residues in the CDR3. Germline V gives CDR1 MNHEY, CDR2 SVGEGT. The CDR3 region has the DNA TGTGCCAGCAGTTGCTCGAGGAAGAACACTGAAGCTTTCTTT. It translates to CASSCSRKNTEAFF.

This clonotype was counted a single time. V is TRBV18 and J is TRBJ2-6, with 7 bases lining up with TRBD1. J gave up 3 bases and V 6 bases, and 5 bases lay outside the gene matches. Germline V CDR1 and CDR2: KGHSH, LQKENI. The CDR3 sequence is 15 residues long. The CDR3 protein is CASSRQGDGANVLTF. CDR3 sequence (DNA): TGTGCCAGCTCGCGACAGGGCGATGGGGCCAACGTCCTGACTTTC. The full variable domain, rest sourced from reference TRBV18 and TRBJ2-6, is NAGVMQNPRHLVRRRGQEARLRCSPMKGHSHVYWYRQLPEEGLKFMVYLQKENIIDESGMPKERFSAEFPKEGPSILRIQQVVRGDSAAYFCASSRQGDGANVLTFGAGSRLTVL.

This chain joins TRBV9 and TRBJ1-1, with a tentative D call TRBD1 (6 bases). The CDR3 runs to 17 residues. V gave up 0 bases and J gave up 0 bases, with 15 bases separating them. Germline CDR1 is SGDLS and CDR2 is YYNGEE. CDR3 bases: TGTGCCAGCAGCGTAGGGGGAGGGGGATTCATGAACACTGAAGCTTTCTTT. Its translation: CASSVGGGGFMNTEAFF.

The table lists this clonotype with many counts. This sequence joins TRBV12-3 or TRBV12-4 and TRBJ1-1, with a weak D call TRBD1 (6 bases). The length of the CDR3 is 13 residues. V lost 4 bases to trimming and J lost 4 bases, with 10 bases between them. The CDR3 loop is CASSSRQATEAFF. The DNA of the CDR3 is TGTGCCAGCAGTTCTAGACAGGCCACTGAAGCTTTCTTT.

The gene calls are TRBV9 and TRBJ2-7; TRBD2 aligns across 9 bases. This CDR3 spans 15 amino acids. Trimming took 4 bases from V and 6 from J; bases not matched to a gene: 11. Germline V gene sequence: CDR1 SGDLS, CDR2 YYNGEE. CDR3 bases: TGTGCCAGCAGCCCCTCCGCTAGCGGGACTCTCGAGCAGTACTTC. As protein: CASSPSASGTLEQYF.

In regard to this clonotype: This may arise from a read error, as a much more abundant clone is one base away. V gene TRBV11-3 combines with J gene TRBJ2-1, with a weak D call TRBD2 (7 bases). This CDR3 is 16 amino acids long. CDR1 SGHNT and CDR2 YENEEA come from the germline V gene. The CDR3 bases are TGTGCCAGCAGCTTAGATCTGGGGGGGGGCCACAATGAGCAGTCCTTC. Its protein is CASSLDLGGGHNEQSF. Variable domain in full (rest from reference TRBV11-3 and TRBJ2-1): EAGVVQSPRYKIIEKKQPVAFWCNPISGHNTLYWYLQNLGQGPELLIRYENEEAVDDSQLPKDRFSAERLKGVDSTLKIQPAELGDSAVYLCASSLDLGGGHNEQSFGPGTRLTVL.

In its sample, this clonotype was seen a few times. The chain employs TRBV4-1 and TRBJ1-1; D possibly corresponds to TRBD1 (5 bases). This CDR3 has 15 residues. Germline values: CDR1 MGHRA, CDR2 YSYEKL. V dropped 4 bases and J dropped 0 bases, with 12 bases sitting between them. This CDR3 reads CASSRGLALNTEAFF. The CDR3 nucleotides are TGCGCCAGCAGCCGGGGACTTGCCTTGAACACTGAAGCTTTCTTT.

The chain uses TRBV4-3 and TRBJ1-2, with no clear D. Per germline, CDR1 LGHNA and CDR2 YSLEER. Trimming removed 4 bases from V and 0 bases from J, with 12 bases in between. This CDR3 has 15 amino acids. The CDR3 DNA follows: TGCGCCAGCAGCCCCTACTCAATAACTAACTATGGCTACACCTTC. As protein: CASSPYSITNYGYTF.

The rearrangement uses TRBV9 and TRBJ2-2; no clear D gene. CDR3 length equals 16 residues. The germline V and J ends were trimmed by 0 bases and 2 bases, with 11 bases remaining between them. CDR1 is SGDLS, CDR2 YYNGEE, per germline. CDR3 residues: CASSVVQDLNTGELFF. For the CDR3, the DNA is TGTGCCAGCAGCGTAGTGCAGGACCTAAACACCGGGGAGCTGTTTTTT.